These 21 T cell receptor beta chains share one sample of origin, sequenced in a study of T cell repertoires in cytomegalovirus infection. Each CDR3 protein is one row after TCRdb ran MiXCR on the reads. The table lists 45,000 to 75,000 distinct CDR3 sequences, 33% of them singletons. Antigens for these TCRs are unknown. The sequencing input was PBMCs, sequenced either directly or after in vitro stimulation (not recorded which). The receptors shown here come from a human donor in good health (CMV status not recorded). Some clones in this sample may be carry-over from other donors' samples.

This clonotype has a handful of counts. The gene calls are TRBV2 and TRBJ2-3; D is perhaps TRBD1 (6 bases). Trimming cost V 4 bases and J 0 bases, with 11 bases left between them. The germline V gene has CDR1 SNHLY and CDR2 FYNNEI. This CDR3 region has 15 residues. CDR3 nucleotides: TGTGCCAGCAGTGCAGGGACATTAAGCACAGATACGCAGTATTTT. Amino acid sequence: CASSAGTLSTDTQYF.

The gene calls are TRBV6-6 and TRBJ1-3, with D perhaps TRBD1 (5 bases). Germline V CDR1 and CDR2: MNHNY, SVGAGI (reference sequence). CDR3 length equals 16 residues. Trimming shortened V by 5 bases and J by 0 bases, and 14 bases separated the two germline ends. For the CDR3, the DNA is TGTGCCAGCAGTCCAGGGACGCGTAGCTCTGGAAACACCATATATTTT. This sequence encodes CASSPGTRSSGNTIYF.

This clonotype was seen a single time. The chain joins TRBV10-3 to TRBJ2-3; 11 bases align to TRBD2. The CDR3 contains 14 residues. Trimming took 4 bases from V and 6 from J; bases not matched to a gene: 3. In germline, CDR1 is ENHRY, CDR2 SYGVKD. CDR3 sequence reads: CAISGSGGGDTQYF. The CDR3 DNA reads TGTGCCATCAGTGGTAGCGGGGGGGGCGATACGCAGTATTTT.

This chain joins TRBV7-9 and TRBJ1-5; no firm D call. CDR1 is SEHNR and CDR2 is FQNEAQ in the germline V gene (reference sequence). The CDR3 length is 14 residues. Trimming removed 4 bases at V and 12 bases at J, with 19 bases between. CDR3 in DNA: TGTGCCAGCAGCTCGGGCCCTTTGTTTAATATCCAGCATTTT. Protein sequence: CASSSGPLFNIQHF.

This clonotype was picked up many times. CDR3 amino acids: CASSLIEDTQYF. CDR3 nucleotide sequence: TGTGCCAGCAGCTTAATTGAAGATACGCAGTATTTT. This chain uses TRBV7-2 with TRBJ2-3, with D hard to call. The CDR3 covers 12 residues. V was cut by 2 bases and J by 5 bases, with 5 bases left in between. In germline, CDR1 is SGHTA, CDR2 FQGNSA.

This clonotype was seen at least ten times. The chain combines TRBV7-6 with TRBJ1-2; D is perhaps TRBD1 (6 bases). The V end lost 5 bases, the J end lost 7 bases, and 11 bases lay between the germline ends. The CDR3 sequence is 12 residues long. The germline V gene has CDR1 SGHVS and CDR2 FNYEAQ. CDR3 bases: TGTGCCAGCAGCAATACAGGGCGTGGCTACACCTTC. Translation: CASSNTGRGYTF.

This clonotype was recorded at least ten times. This rearrangement joins TRBV7-2 to TRBJ1-4; weak D call: TRBD1 (5 bases). Trimming left V 1 base short and J 7 bases short, with 13 bases between. The CDR3 covers 15 residues. Germline V gene sequence: CDR1 SGHTA, CDR2 FQGNSA. The CDR3 DNA reads as TGTGCCAGCAGCTTAGAGGCAGGGCTGGGTGAAAAACTGTTTTTT. Translation gives CASSLEAGLGEKLFF. Together with reference TRBV7-2 and TRBJ1-4, the CDR3 gives the full variable domain: GAGVSQSPSNKVTEKGKDVELRCDPISGHTALYWYRQSLGQGLEFLIYFQGNSAPDKSGLPSDRFSAERTGGSVSTLTIQRTQQEDSAVYLCASSLEAGLGEKLFFGSGTQLSVL.

This clonotype turned up a few times. The rearrangement links TRBV19 to TRBJ2-7; D is unclear. CDR3 length: 13 residues. Trimming pared 3 bases from V and 3 bases from J, leaving 9 bases between. CDR1 and CDR2 from the germline V gene are LNHDA and SQIVND (reference sequence). CDR3 bases: TGTGCCAGTAGTATGGGTATCGGCTACGAGCAGTACTTC. Its translation is CASSMGIGYEQYF.

This clonotype was counted a few times. The rearrangement joins TRBV12-3 or TRBV12-4 to TRBJ1-2; a weak D match, TRBD1 (5 bases). The CDR3 sequence is 14 residues long. With 5 bases removed from V and 8 bases from J, the gap between germline ends came to 18 bases. The CDR3 DNA sequence: TGTGCCAGCAGTCCCGGGGGGGTAGCTGGCGGCTACACCTTC. It translates to CASSPGGVAGGYTF.

Only a few counts were recorded for this clonotype. V gene TRBV2 combines with J gene TRBJ1-5; TRBD1 might be the D (5 bases). This CDR3 spans 16 amino acids. Germline V gene data show CDR1 as SNHLY and CDR2 as FYNNEI. The V gene lost 6 bases and the J gene lost 0 bases, with 15 bases spanning the gap. In DNA, the CDR3 is TGTGCCAGCAGGGCCCGGACAAGAGCTAGCAATCAGCCCCAGCATTTT. It specifies CASRARTRASNQPQHF.

This clonotype has just a few counts. V gene TRBV7-2 combines with J gene TRBJ2-4; TRBD1 matches 7 bases. Losses at the gene ends were 0 bases for V and 4 bases for J; bases not matched to a gene: 0. Germline-derived CDR1 and CDR2 are SGHTA and FQGNSA. The CDR3 length is 14 residues. DNA for the CDR3: TGTGCCAGCAGCTTAGCACAGGGGAAAAACATTCAGTACTTC. As protein: CASSLAQGKNIQYF. Using reference TRBV7-2 and TRBJ2-4 for the parts outside the CDR3, the full variable domain is GAGVSQSPSNKVTEKGKDVELRCDPISGHTALYWYRQSLGQGLEFLIYFQGNSAPDKSGLPSDRFSAERTGGSVSTLTIQRTQQEDSAVYLCASSLAQGKNIQYFGAGTRLSVL.

Worth noting for this clonotype: At one end the junction does not follow the germline gene, possibly because of a read error. This sequence joins TRBV5-3 and TRBJ2-7, with TRBD2 identical over 9 bases. TRBV5-3 is reported as an ORF; its role is uncertain. The CDR3 has 16 residues. The CDR3 DNA is TGTGCCAGCAGCTTTTTGCTTAGCGGGAGTAGGTACGAGCAGTACTTC. Its protein is CASSFLLSGSRYEQYF.

V is TRBV4-1 and J is TRBJ2-5; the D gene is possibly TRBD2 (5 bases). Germline V gene data show CDR1 as MGHRA and CDR2 as YSYEKL. With 2 bases removed from V and 2 bases from J, the gap between germline ends came to 12 bases. This CDR3 has 15 residues. In nucleotides, the CDR3 is TGCGCCAGCAGCCAAATTGCTAGGAGGCAAGAGACCCAGTACTTC. It is translated as CASSQIARRQETQYF.

This clonotype was detected a few times. The CDR3: CASSLGGESNSPLHF. As DNA, the CDR3 is TGTGCCAGCAGCTTAGGGGGGGAGAGTAATTCACCCCTCCACTTT. This rearrangement joins TRBV7-6 to TRBJ1-6; possibly TRBD1 for D (5 bases). V lost 1 base to trimming and J lost 6 bases, with 10 bases between them. Germline CDR1 is SGHVS and CDR2 is FNYEAQ. This CDR3 comprises 15 residues. Full variable domain (remainder filled in from reference TRBV7-6 and TRBJ1-6): GAGVSQSPRYKVTKRGQDVALRCDPISGHVSLYWYRQALGQGPEFLTYFNYEAQQDKSGLPNDRFSAERPEGSISTLTIQRTEQRDSAMYRCASSLGGESNSPLHFGNGTRLTVT.

The chain employs TRBV12-3 or TRBV12-4 and TRBJ1-4; a weak D match, TRBD1 (6 bases). V lost 3 bases to trimming and J lost 3 bases, with 8 bases between them. The CDR3 is 14 amino acids. The CDR3 DNA reads as TGTGCCAGCAGTTTGCAGGGGTCTAATGAAAAACTGTTTTTT. This codes for CASSLQGSNEKLFF.

The table lists this clonotype with a few counts. The chain links TRBV7-9 to TRBJ2-7; 7 bases map to TRBD1. This CDR3 spans 14 amino acids. The J segment lost 0 bases and the V segment lost 4 bases, leaving 3 bases of the junction unmatched. CDR1 is SEHNR and CDR2 is FQNEAQ in the germline V gene (reference sequence). CDR3 amino acids: CASSSQGDSYEQYF. CDR3 DNA sequence: TGTGCCAGCAGCTCGCAGGGGGACTCCTACGAGCAGTACTTC.

The chain employs TRBV7-9 and TRBJ2-5, with TRBD2 identical over 10 bases. Trimming at V came to 5 bases and at J to 5 bases, leaving 8 bases not matched to a gene. This CDR3 is built from 15 residues. Germline loops: CDR1 SEHNR, CDR2 FQNEAQ (reference sequence). CDR3 loop: CASSQSRTSGETQYF. For the CDR3, the DNA is TGTGCCAGCAGCCAATCCCGGACTAGCGGCGAGACCCAGTACTTC.

This clonotype has a handful of counts. The chain is built from TRBV14 and TRBJ1-3; unclear D gene. There are 15 residues in the CDR3. Between the trimmed V and J ends, which lost 4 bases and 9 bases, there was a span of 19 bases. Germline loops: CDR1 SGHDN, CDR2 FVKESK. The chain's CDR3 is CASSLIDGYTGTIYF. CDR3 coding DNA: TGTGCCAGCAGCCTTATTGACGGTTACACCGGCACCATATATTTT.

This clonotype was counted between two and nine times. The chain uses TRBV28 and TRBJ2-7; possibly TRBD1 for D (7 bases). Trimming took 3 bases from V and 3 from J, leaving 9 bases between them. Looked up from germline, CDR1 is MDHEN and CDR2 is SYDVKM. The CDR3 contains 13 residues. The CDR3 protein is CASSFRGVYEQYF. CDR3 DNA: TGTGCCAGCAGTTTCAGGGGGGTCTACGAGCAGTACTTC.

The rearrangement links TRBV27 to TRBJ2-3; 8 bases match TRBD1. Per the germline V gene, CDR1 is MNHEY and CDR2 is SMNVEV (reference sequence). CDR3 length: 14 residues. The J segment lost 1 base and the V segment lost 6 bases, leaving 3 bases of the junction unmatched. The CDR3 coding sequence is TGTGCCAGCAGAAAGACAGGGGGCACAGATACGCAGTATTTT. This translates into CASRKTGGTDTQYF.

This clonotype was found a few times. V and J are TRBV7-2 and TRBJ2-3; TRBD2 aligns across 8 bases. The ends lost 1 base at V and 4 bases at J; junction bases unmatched: 7. The CDR3 has 16 amino acids. Germline CDR1 SGHTA, CDR2 FQGNSA. The DNA for the CDR3 is TGTGCCAGCAGCTTAGGCCCCGGGGGGGCTGCAGATACGCAGTATTTT. It encodes CASSLGPGGAADTQYF.